The sequence of this T cell receptor beta chain was determined in a study of blood T cell repertoires in COVID-19. Study-level information: Spain, Italy and the United States supplied samples that represented acute and convalescent COVID-19.

The CDR3 covers 15 residues. V was trimmed by 1 base and J by 1 base, leaving 8 bases between them. From germline, CDR1 is SEHNR and CDR2 FQNEAQ (reference sequence). In the study's own analysis: Amplifying reference gene primers gave estimates of nucleated cell counts. Profiled with immunoSEQ multiplex PCR; TCRdb holds only in-frame clones, not every one. The V and J calls and the clone size are those of that table, but D and trimming were determined from the DNA. The sample yields tens of thousands of clones, about 80% seen once. Source material: peripheral blood. This chain links TRBV7-9 with TRBJ1-5, with D perhaps TRBD1 (5 bases). This TCR derives from a man between 65 and 85 years old with acute or convalescent COVID-19. CDR3 amino acids: CASSLEGMSNQPQHF. In nucleotides, the CDR3 is TGTGCCAGCAGCTTAGAGGGGATGAGCAATCAGCCCCAGCATTTT.